This TCR beta chain is drawn from a study of blood T cell repertoires in COVID-19. Whole-study context: Specimens from acute and convalescent COVID-19 originated in the United States, Italy and Spain. PBMCs, B-cell-depleted T cells, or T cells were the source of the cDNA or gDNA that made up the material.

Original processing notes: Estimated nucleated cell counts came from reference gene primer amplification. Clones were read by immunoSEQ multiplex PCR, and TCRdb kept only the in-frame ones, dropping some. V and J calls and clone size are copied from that table; D and trimming were computed from the DNA. The sample carries approximately 46,000 clones, under 90% recorded once. The TCR comes from a woman in her seventies with acute or convalescent COVID-19. Sequencing was carried out using peripheral blood.

CDR3 amino acids: CASSPPTPGLEDEQYF. The CDR3 region has the DNA TGTGCCAGCAGTCCTCCGACCCCGGGACTAGAAGACGAGCAGTACTTC. J is TRBJ2-7 and V is TRBV28; 8 bases fit TRBD2. The CDR3 is made up of 16 amino acids. J lost 5 bases, V lost 5 bases, and 14 bases had no gene match. The V gene's germline CDR1 is MDHEN and CDR2 SYDVKM.